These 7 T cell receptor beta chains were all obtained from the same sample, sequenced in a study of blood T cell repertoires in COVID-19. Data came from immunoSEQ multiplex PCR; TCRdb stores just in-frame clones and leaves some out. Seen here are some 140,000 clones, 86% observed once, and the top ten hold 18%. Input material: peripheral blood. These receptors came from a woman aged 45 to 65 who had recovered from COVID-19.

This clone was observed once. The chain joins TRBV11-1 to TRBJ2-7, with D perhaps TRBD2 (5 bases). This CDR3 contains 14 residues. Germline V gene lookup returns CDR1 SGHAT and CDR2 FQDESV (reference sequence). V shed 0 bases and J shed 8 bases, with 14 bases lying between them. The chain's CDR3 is CASSLALASGKQYF. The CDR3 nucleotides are TGTGCCAGCAGCTTAGCTCTGGCCTCCGGGAAGCAGTACTTC.

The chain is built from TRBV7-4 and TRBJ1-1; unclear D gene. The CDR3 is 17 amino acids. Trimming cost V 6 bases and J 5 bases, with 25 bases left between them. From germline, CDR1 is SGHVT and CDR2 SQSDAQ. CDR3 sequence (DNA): TGTGCCAGCAGATCTTCCCTCAGGCCCTCCCGCATTACTGAAGCTTTCTTT. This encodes CASRSSLRPSRITEAFF.

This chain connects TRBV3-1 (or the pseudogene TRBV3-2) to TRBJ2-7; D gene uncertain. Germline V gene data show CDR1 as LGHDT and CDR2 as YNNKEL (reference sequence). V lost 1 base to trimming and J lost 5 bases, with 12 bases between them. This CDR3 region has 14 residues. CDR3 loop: CASSQVGGENEQYF. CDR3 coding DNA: TGTGCCAGCAGCCAAGTTGGCGGCGAGAACGAGCAGTACTTC.

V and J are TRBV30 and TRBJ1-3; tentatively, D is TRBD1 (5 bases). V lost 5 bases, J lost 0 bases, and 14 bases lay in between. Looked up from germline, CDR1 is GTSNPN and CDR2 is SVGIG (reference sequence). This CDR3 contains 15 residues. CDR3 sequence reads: CAWETGLLSGNTIYF. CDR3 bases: TGTGCCTGGGAAACAGGTCTCCTCTCTGGAAACACCATATATTTT. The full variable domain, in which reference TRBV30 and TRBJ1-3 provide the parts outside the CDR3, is SQTIHQWPATLVQPVGSPLSLECTVEGTSNPNLYWYRQAAGRGLQLLFYSVGIGQISSEVPQNLSASRPQDRQFILSSKKLLLSDSGFYLCAWETGLLSGNTIYFGEGSWLTVV.

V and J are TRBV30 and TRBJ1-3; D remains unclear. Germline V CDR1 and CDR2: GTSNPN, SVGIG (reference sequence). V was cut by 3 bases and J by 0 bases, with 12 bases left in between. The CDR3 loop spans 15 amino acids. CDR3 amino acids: CAWRRGLSSGNTIYF. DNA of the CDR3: TGTGCCTGGAGACGCGGACTAAGCTCTGGAAACACCATATATTTT.

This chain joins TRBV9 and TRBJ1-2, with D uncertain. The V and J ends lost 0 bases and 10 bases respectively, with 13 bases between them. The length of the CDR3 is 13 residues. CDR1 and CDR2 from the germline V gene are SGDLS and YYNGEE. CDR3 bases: TGTGCCAGCAGCGTAGGGCCCGGGGAACTCTACACCTTC. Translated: CASSVGPGELYTF.

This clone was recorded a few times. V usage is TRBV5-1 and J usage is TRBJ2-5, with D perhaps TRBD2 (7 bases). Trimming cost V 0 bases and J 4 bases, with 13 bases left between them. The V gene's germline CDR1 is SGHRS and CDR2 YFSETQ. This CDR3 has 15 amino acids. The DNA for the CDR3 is TGCGCCAGCAGCTTGGAGGGGGGGATCGGAGAGACCCAGTACTTC. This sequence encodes CASSLEGGIGETQYF.